This T cell receptor beta chain was profiled in a study of T cell responses to AZD1222 COVID-19 vaccine. The study's findings and limits: In a largely white British group with more females than males, clonal diversity was possibly underestimated.

In the case of this clone: Its antigen remains unidentified.

The CDR3 is made up of 12 amino acids. CDR1 and CDR2 from the germline V gene are KGHDR and SFDVKD. Trimming removed 3 bases from V and 9 bases from J, with 10 bases in between. Repertoires were generated with immunoSEQ multiplex PCR, while TCRdb's copy carries only in-frame clones and drops some. The sample yields roughly 98,000 clones, 88% seen once. The sequence was collected from an adult who received the AZD1222 COVID-19 vaccine. This sequence joins TRBV24-1 and TRBJ1-1; D unresolved. Here the sequenced sample was peripheral blood, taken 28 days after the second AZD1222 dose. DNA of the CDR3: TGTGCCACCAGTGATATGGCAGATCAAGCTTTCTTT. Protein product: CATSDMADQAFF.